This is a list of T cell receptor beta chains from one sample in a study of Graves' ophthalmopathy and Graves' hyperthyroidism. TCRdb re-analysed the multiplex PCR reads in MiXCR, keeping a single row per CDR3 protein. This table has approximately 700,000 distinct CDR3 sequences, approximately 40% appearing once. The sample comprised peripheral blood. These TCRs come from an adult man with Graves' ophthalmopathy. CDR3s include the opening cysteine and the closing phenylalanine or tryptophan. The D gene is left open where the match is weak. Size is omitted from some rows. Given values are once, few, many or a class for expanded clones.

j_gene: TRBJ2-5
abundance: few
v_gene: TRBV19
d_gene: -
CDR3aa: CASSIVDEETQYF
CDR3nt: TGTGCCAGTAGTATAGTGGACGAAGAGACCCAGTACTTC

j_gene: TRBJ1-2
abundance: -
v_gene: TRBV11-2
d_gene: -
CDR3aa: CASSAPVSQGDYGYTF
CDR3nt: TGTGCCAGCAGTGCTCCTGTATCACAGGGAGACTATGGCTACACCTTC

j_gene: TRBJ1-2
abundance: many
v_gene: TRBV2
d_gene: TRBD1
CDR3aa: CASSSSGTGVGYTF
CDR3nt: TGTGCCAGCAGTTCTTCCGGGACAGGGGTAGGCTACACCTTC

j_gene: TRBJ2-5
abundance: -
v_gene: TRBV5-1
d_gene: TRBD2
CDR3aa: CASSEAGTQETQYF
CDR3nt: TGCGCCAGCAGCGAAGCGGGGACCCAAGAGACCCAGTACTTC

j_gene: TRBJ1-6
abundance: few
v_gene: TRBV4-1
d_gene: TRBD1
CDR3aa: CASSQMGQKDSPLHF
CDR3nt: TGCGCCAGCAGCCAAATGGGACAGAAGGATTCACCCCTCCACTTT

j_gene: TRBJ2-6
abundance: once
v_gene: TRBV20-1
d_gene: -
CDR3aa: CSARTASSGANVLTF
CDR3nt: TGCAGTGCGAGGACAGCAAGCTCTGGGGCCAACGTCCTGACTTTC

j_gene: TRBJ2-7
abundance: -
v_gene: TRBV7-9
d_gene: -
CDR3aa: CASSQQGVTYEQYF
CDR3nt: TGTGCCAGCAGCCAACAGGGAGTAACGTACGAGCAGTACTTC

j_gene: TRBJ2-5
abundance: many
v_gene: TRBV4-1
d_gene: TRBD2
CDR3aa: CASSQDSVNVAGVQETQYF
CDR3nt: TGCGCCAGCAGCCAAGATTCCGTGAACGTAGCGGGGGTCCAAGAGACCCAGTACTTC

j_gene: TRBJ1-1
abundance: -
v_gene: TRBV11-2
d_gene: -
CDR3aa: CASSLGLLRGTEAFF
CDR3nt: TGTGCCAGCAGCTTGGGTCTTCTTCGGGGGACTGAAGCTTTCTTT

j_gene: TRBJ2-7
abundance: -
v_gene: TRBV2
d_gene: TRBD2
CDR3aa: CASSYLAMASGESYEQYF
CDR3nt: TGTGCCAGCAGTTACCTAGCCATGGCTAGCGGGGAGTCCTACGAGCAGTACTTC

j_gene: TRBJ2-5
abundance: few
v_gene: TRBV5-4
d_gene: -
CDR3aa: CASSLRGASGETQYF
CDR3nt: TGTGCCAGCAGCTTGCGGGGGGCGTCAGGAGAGACCCAGTACTTC

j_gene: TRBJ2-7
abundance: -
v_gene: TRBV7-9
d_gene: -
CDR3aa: CASSRSGDGSYEQYF
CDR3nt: TGTGCCAGCAGCCGATCTGGTGATGGTTCTTACGAGCAGTACTTC

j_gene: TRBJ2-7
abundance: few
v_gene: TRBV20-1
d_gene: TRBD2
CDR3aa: CSAPSLAGFYEQYF
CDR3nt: TGCAGTGCACCGAGCCTAGCGGGATTCTACGAGCAGTACTTC

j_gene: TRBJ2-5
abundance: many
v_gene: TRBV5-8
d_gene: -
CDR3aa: CASSPPGRGPTQYF
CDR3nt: TGTGCCAGCAGCCCTCCGGGACGTGGCCCGACCCAGTACTTC

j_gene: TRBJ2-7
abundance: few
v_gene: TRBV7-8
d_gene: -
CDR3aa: CASSGQDKAYEQHF
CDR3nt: TGTGCCAGTAGCGGACAGGACAAGGCCTACGAGCAGCACTTC

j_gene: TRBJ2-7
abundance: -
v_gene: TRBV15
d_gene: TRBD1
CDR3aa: CATSRAPRGQGQYEQYF
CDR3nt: TGTGCCACCAGCAGAGCCCCAAGGGGACAGGGTCAGTACGAGCAGTACTTC

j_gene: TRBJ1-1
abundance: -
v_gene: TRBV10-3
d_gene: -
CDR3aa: CATQRDDIEAFF
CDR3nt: TGTGCCACGCAACGGGACGATATTGAAGCTTTCTTT

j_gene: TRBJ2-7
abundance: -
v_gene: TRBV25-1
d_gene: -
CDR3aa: CARGYNEQYF
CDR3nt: TGTGCCAGGGGGTACAACGAGCAGTACTTC

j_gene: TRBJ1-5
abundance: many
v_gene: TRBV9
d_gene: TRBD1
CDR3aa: CASSVLTGGQPQHF
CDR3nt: TGTGCCAGCAGCGTACTGACAGGGGGTCAGCCCCAGCATTTT

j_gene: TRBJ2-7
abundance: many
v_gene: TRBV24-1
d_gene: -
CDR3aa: CATSLPDLTTGKYEQYF
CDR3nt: TGTGCCACCAGCCTTCCAGACCTGACAACGGGTAAATACGAGCAGTACTTC

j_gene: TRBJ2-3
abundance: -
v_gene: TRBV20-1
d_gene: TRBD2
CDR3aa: CSDAPWEGRSTDTQYF
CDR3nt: TGCAGTGACGCGCCTTGGGAGGGGAGGAGCACAGATACGCAGTATTTT

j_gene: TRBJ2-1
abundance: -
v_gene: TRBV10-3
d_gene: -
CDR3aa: CAISNMRENEQFF
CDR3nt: TGTGCCATCAGTAATATGCGGGAAAATGAGCAGTTCTTC

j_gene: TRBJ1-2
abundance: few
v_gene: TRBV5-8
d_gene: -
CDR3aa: CASSLGDSSNYGYTF
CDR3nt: TGTGCCAGCAGCTTGGGCGACAGCAGTAACTATGGCTACACCTTC

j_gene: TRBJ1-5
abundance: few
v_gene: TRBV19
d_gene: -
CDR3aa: CASSPGQLDQPQHF
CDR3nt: TGTGCCAGTAGTCCTGGACAATTGGATCAGCCCCAGCATTTT

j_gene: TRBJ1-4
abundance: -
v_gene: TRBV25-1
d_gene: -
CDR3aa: CASSDSAGWNEKLFF
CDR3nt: TGTGCCAGCAGTGATAGTGCCGGGTGGAATGAAAAACTGTTTTTT

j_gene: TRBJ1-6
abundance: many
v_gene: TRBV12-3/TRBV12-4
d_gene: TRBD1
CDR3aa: CASRTGQGVSPLHF
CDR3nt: TGTGCCAGCAGAACGGGACAGGGCGTCTCACCCCTCCACTTT

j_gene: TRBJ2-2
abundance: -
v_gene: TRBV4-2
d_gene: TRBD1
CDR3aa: CASSQDPPYRGSNTGELFF
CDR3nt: TGTGCCAGCAGCCAAGACCCTCCCTACAGGGGATCGAACACCGGGGAGCTGTTTTTT

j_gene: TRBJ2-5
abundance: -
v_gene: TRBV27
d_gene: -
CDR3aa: CAIRPRGTDETLYF
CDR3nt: TGTGCCATCAGACCACGGGGGACAGATGAGACCCTGTACTTC

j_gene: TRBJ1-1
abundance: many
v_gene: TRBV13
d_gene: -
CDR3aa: CASSPRTVNTEAFF
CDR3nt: TGTGCCAGTAGTCCACGGACAGTGAACACTGAAGCTTTCTTT

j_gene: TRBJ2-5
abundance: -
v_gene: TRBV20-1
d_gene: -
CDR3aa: CSASAPTDVGWETQYF
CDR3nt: TGCAGTGCTAGTGCCCCAACCGACGTGGGGTGGGAGACCCAGTACTTC

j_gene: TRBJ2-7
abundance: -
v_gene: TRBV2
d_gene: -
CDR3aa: CASSPPPGDEQYF
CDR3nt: TGTGCCAGCTCACCACCGCCGGGGGACGAGCAGTACTTC